The 9 T cell receptor beta chains reported below all come from one sample, sequenced in a study of low-dose radiotherapy and immunotherapy resistance in tumors. Covering alpha and beta chains, TRAV- and TRBV-specific primers were used for the first-strand cDNA. With a constant-region primer and a V-primer adapter, TCRs were subjected to 15 to 25 PCR cycles of amplification. TCRdb re-analysed the reads in MiXCR, keeping a single row per CDR3 protein. This sample has 80,000 or so distinct CDR3 sequences, with less than 20% found just once. Time point specified: after trial treatment. Stated treatment: LDRT plus nivolumab, ipilimumab, low-dose cyclophosphamide and aspirin (RACIN trial). The sample in question was PBMCs, obtained after low-dose radiotherapy plus immunotherapy. The receptors stem from a male donor with prostate cancer.

This clonotype came up many times. This chain uses TRBV12-3 or TRBV12-4 with TRBJ1-5; no definite D call. The V end lost 1 base, the J end lost 10 bases, and 14 bases lay between the germline ends. The CDR3 consists of 14 residues. The CDR3 spells CASSLVIGPIPQHF. The CDR3 nucleotides read TGTGCCAGCAGTTTAGTAATTGGCCCAATTCCCCAGCATTTT.

This clonotype has at least ten counts. The rearrangement uses TRBV9 and TRBJ2-3, with D possibly TRBD2 on 6 matching bases. Trimming left V 3 bases short and J 3 bases short, with 11 bases between. CDR1 is SGDLS, CDR2 YYNGEE, per germline. The CDR3 is 14 residues long. The CDR3 is CASSGGGWTDTQYF. CDR3 nucleotide sequence: TGTGCCAGCAGCGGAGGAGGGTGGACAGATACGCAGTATTTT.

The table lists this clonotype with a count of one. The V gene is TRBV27, the J gene TRBJ2-2; D remains ambiguous. V lost 2 bases, J lost 6 bases, and 7 bases lay in between. Germline-derived CDR1 and CDR2 are MNHEY and SMNVEV (reference sequence). The CDR3 length is 13 residues. In DNA, the CDR3 is TGTGCCAGCAGTTTAGAGCCAGCCGGGGAGCTGTTTTTT. Translating it yields CASSLEPAGELFF.

This CDR3 is CASSTERGKSYNEQFF. As DNA, the CDR3 is TGTGCCAGCAGCACCGAGCGGGGAAAATCCTACAATGAGCAGTTCTTC. The rearrangement uses TRBV6-2 or TRBV6-3 and TRBJ2-1, with 7 bases lining up with TRBD2. Germline V lookup: CDR1 MNHEY, CDR2 SVGEGT. The V and J ends lost 6 bases and 1 base, in that order; junction bases with no gene match: 9. This CDR3 spans 16 amino acids.

In its sample, this clonotype was seen many times. The chain uses TRBV6-6 and TRBJ2-7; 12 bases are a match to TRBD2. In germline, CDR1 is MNHNY, CDR2 SVGAGI (reference sequence). V shed 2 bases and J 1 base; nucleotides not matched to a gene: 6. This CDR3 spans 17 amino acids. CDR3 amino acids: CASSYTMTSGSSYEQYF. In nucleotides, the CDR3 is TGTGCCAGCAGTTACACAATGACTAGCGGGAGTTCCTACGAGCAGTACTTC.

This clonotype was found once. This is likely an artifact of a read error, given a far larger clone one base away. The V gene is TRBV6-2 or TRBV6-3, the J gene TRBJ2-6, with D perhaps TRBD1 or TRBD2 (6 bases each). Germline CDR1 reads MNHEY; CDR2 reads SVGEGT. The ends were cut back, 6 bases at V and 2 bases at J, with 8 bases in the middle. The CDR3 totals 14 residues. CDR3 sequence reads: CASREGAGANVLTF. CDR3 bases: TGTGCCAGCAGGGAGGGGGCTGGGGCCAACGTCCTGACTTTC.

This clonotype showed up many times. This chain joins TRBV6-1 and TRBJ2-1, with TRBD2 identical over 11 bases. Germline values: CDR1 MNHNS, CDR2 SASEGT. CDR3 length: 16 amino acids. With 2 bases clipped from V and 6 bases from J, the junction kept 6 bases outside the gene matches. The CDR3 protein is CASSEMASGRSNEQFF. The CDR3 coding sequence is TGTGCCAGCAGTGAAATGGCTAGCGGGAGGAGCAATGAGCAGTTCTTC.

This clonotype has a count of ten or more. The chain recombines TRBV3-1 with TRBJ2-5; D remains unclear. The CDR3 runs 12 residues. The V gene's germline CDR1 is LGHDT and CDR2 YNNKEL (reference sequence). Trimming pared 3 bases from V and 7 bases from J, leaving 9 bases between. The CDR3 region is CASSQPTGTQYF. The CDR3 DNA reads TGTGCCAGCAGCCAGCCCACGGGGACCCAGTACTTC.

This clonotype showed up many times. The chain recombines TRBV29-1 with TRBJ2-7; maybe TRBD1 (7 bases). The CDR3 spans 12 residues. CDR1 and CDR2 from the germline V gene are SQVTM and ANQGSEA. V was cut by 4 bases and J by 10 bases, with 17 bases left in between. In DNA form, the CDR3 reads TGCAGCGTTGTCATCCAGGGGGGCGGTCAGTACTTC. The encoded protein is CSVVIQGGGQYF.